This T cell receptor (beta chain) came from a study of human T cells and chemical hapten exposure. For the study at large: Weekly administration of diphenylcyclopropenone to the scalp of patients continued throughout the roughly 24-week study.

CDR3 length equals 13 residues. Germline loops: CDR1 DFQATT, CDR2 SNEGSKA (reference sequence). Trimming pared 3 bases from V and 7 bases from J, leaving 15 bases between. Time point noted: patch test 2, 6 weeks after DPC sensitization. The treatment here: therapeutic diphenylcyclopropenone sensitization with weekly scalp DPC. At patch-test visits, sampling came before the patch test. This clonotype was recorded many times. Its antigen is as yet unknown. Findings and caveats of the study: Compared to controls, expanded TCRs made significantly more large clusters of similar CDR3s.

Authors' methods: Some 100,000 TCRs per sample was the median, with a range of roughly 23,224 to 750,000. MiXCR was run by TCRdb on the RACE reads, yielding one entry per CDR3 protein. The V and J calls come from TCRdb's annotation, not from the publication. The data hold 75,000 to 90,000 distinct CDR3 sequences, with under 11% observed a single time. Source: whole blood, taken in connection with sensitization to the hapten diphenylcyclopropenone (DPC). The sequence derives from a woman in her forties or fifties with alopecia areata. Some clones in this sample may be carry-over from other donors' samples. J is TRBJ1-1 and V is TRBV20-1; tentatively, D is TRBD1 (5 bases). The CDR3 spells CSARSQGPSEAFF. CDR3 DNA sequence: TGCAGTGCTAGGAGTCAGGGACCAAGTGAAGCTTTCTTT.